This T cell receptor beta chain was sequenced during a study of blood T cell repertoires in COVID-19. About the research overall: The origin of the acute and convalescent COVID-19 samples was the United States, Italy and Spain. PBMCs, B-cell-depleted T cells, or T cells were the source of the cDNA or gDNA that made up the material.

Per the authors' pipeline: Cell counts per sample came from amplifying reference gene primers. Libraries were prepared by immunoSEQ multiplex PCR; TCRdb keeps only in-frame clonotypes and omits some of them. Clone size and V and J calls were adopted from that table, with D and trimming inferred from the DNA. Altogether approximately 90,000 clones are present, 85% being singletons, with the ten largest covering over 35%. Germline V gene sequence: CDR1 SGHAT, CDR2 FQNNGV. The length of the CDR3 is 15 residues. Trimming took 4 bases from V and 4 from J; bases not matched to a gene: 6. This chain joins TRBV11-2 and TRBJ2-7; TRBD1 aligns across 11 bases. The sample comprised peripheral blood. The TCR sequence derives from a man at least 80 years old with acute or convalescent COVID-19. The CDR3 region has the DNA TGTGCCAGCAGCTCACGGACAGGGGGCATTTACGAGCAGTACTTC. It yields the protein CASSSRTGGIYEQYF.